Detailed here is one T cell receptor beta chain. This clonotype was detected a few times. Its recognized antigen is unknown. No base quality information exists; no much larger clone differs at one position. The sample belongs to a study of early T cells in non-severe SARS-CoV-2 infection (dated by TCRdb to about 2021). Study-wide context: Bulk RNA from unsorted whole blood was used for TCR sequencing, so alpha and beta chains could not be paired. The research as a whole found: VDJdb matching was skewed toward anti-spike CD8 responses and likely underestimated virus-specific expansions, missing private and CD4 specificities.

A case-control design nested within a healthcare worker cohort in London, UK, was used, with weekly nasopharyngeal swab PCR tests and blood sampling performed. Healthcare workers were recruited during the week of the UK lockdown, between 23 and 31 March 2020, and followed weekly for up to 16 weeks. The method behind the library was 5' RACE. The data were produced on a NextSeq 500. To correct for sequencing error and PCR bias, the TCR library protocol tagged individual cDNA molecules with unique molecular identifiers. Both TCR alpha and beta chains were sequenced, and tight co-correlation was observed between alpha and beta sequence abundances in each sample. The study's processing was this. V gene, J gene and CDR3 annotation of TCR sequences was performed with Decombinator V4. TCRs were defined as expanded if a significant change between any two time points was detected under a Poisson model with p below 0.0001. Abundances of TCRs were expressed as counts per million after normalisation to the total number of TCRs sequenced in each sample. TRAV1-2 paired with TRAJ12, TRAJ20 or TRAJ33 defined MAIT TCRs, while TRAV10 paired with TRAJ18 defined iNKT TCRs. VDJdb, accessed 1 November 2021, was searched for CMV, EBV and SARS-CoV-2 annotated TCRs, excluding TCRs annotated for multiple antigens. The public reads were run again by TCRdb, first through fastp at Q25 and then through MiXCR, and only productive beta chains were kept. Every distinct CDR3 protein forms one entry, paired with its most common genes and DNA. The authors' filters were not applied to this entry. For this sample the table gives about 110,000 distinct CDR3 sequences, of which 9.5% to 13% were detected only once. In total, the top ten clones hold around 2.9% of the sample.

The CDR3 numbers 16 residues from cysteine through phenylalanine. Here the CDR3 DNA is all that survives: 48 bases in frame from base 1. From the germline V gene, CDR1 is SGDLS and CDR2 is YYNGEE. V is cut back by 3 bases and J by 0 bases, with 2 bases in the junction unmatched. This TCR was recovered from an adult who was a healthcare worker with PCR-confirmed SARS-CoV-2 infection or an uninfected control (not recorded which). This chain is built from TRBV9 and TRBJ1-6; 8 central bases correspond to TRBD1. The sample was whole blood. CDR3 reads: CASSGTGRSYNSPLHF. The nucleotide sequence reads TGTGCCAGCAGCGGGACAGGGCGCTCCTATAATTCACCCCTCCACTTT.